The entry below gives a single T cell receptor (beta chain) sequence along with its context. The primer mix had 60 Vbeta and 13 Jbeta primers. The assay was immunoSEQ multiplex PCR, and TCRdb's table has in-frame clones only and misses some. The repertoire holds roughly 190,000 clones, with around 75% as singletons. The source of the sample is a study of cytomegalovirus exposure and HLA in healthy donors. With V trimmed by 5 bases and J by 8 bases, 3 bases remained unmatched. CDR3 length: 14 amino acids. Germline V CDR1 and CDR2: SGHVS, FQNEAQ. The sample comprised PBMCs. V is TRBV7-8 and J is TRBJ2-1, with 13 positions matching TRBD2. This receptor was taken from a woman in her twenties or thirties in good health and CMV-seronegative. DNA for the CDR3: TGTGCCAGCAGCCGGACTAGCGGGAGTGATGAGCAGTTCTTC. It translates to CASSRTSGSDEQFF.